This T cell receptor (beta chain) was found in a study of blood T cell repertoires in COVID-19. Germline V gene data show CDR1 as SGDLS and CDR2 as YYNGEE. The CDR3 is 15 residues long. V shed 3 bases, J shed 1 base, and the junction held 2 bases outside the gene matches. As originally analysed: Reference gene primers were amplified, and this amplification served to estimate nucleated cell counts. Generated by immunoSEQ multiplex PCR, the TCRdb table keeps only in-frame clones and is missing some. D and trimming come from the DNA, and the V and J calls and clone size come from that table. The sample includes 250,000 or so clones, about four fifths of them seen just once.

The chain joins TRBV9 to TRBJ2-3; 10 bases fit TRBD2. The sample comprised peripheral blood. The clonotype comes from a woman between 40 and 50 years old who had recovered from COVID-19. The CDR3 DNA sequence: TGTGCCAGCAGCGCCGGACTAGCGGGCACAGATACGCAGTATTTT. It encodes CASSAGLAGTDTQYF.